This TCR beta chain derives from a study of blood T cell repertoires in COVID-19. The wider study: The samples span acute and convalescent COVID-19 from the United States, Italy and Spain.

The participants were between about 18 and 89 years old and came from about two dozen US areas. In the original workflow: The authors estimated nucleated cell counts from reference gene primer amplification. TCRdb's table, derived via immunoSEQ multiplex PCR, lists solely in-frame clones and lacks some. V and J calls and clone size are copied from that table; D and trimming were computed from the DNA. The table includes about 220,000 clones, approximately 86% detected once. V lost 2 bases and J 10 bases, leaving 12 bases between the germline ends. CDR1 and CDR2 from the germline V gene are MNHEY and SVGAGI. The CDR3 totals 14 residues.

The chain joins TRBV6-5 to TRBJ1-6, with TRBD1 as a possible D gene (5 bases). Sequenced sample: PBMCs or T cells enriched from blood (not recorded which). The origin of this receptor is a woman aged 45 to 65 with acute COVID-19. CDR3 region: CASSYGGGWSPLHF. CDR3 nucleotides: TGTGCCAGCAGTTACGGGGGGGGTTGGTCACCCCTCCACTTT.